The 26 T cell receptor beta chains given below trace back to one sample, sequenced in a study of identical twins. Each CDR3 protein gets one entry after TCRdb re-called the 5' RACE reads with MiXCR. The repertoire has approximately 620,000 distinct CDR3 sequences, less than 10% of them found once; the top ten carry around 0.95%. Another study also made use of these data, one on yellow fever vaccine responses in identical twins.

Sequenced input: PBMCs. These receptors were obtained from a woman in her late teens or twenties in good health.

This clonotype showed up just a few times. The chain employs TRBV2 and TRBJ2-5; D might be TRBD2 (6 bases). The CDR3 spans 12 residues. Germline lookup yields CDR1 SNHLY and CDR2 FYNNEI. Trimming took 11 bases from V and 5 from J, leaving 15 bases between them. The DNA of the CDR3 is TGTGCCGGGGGGACGTTAGGGGAGACCCAGTACTTC. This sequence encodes CAGGTLGETQYF.

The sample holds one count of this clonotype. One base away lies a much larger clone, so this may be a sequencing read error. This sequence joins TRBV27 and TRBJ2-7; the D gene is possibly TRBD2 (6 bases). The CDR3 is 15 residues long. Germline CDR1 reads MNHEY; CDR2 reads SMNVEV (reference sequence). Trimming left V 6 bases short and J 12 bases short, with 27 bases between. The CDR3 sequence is CASRRGEDNIGLTYF. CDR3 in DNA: TGTGCCAGCAGGCGGGGTGAGGATAACATCGGCCTCACGTACTTC.

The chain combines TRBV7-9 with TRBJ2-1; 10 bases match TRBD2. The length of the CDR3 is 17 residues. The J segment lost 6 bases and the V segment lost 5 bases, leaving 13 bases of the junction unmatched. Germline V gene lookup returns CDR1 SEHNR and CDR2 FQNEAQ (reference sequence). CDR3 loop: CASSERLAGQQFNEQFF. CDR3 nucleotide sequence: TGTGCCAGCAGCGAGAGACTAGCGGGCCAACAATTCAATGAGCAGTTCTTC. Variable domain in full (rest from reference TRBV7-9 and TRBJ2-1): DTGVSQNPRHKITKRGQNVTFRCDPISEHNRLYWYRQTLGQGPEFLTYFQNEAQLEKSRLLSDRFSAERPKGSFSTLEIQRTEQGDSAMYLCASSERLAGQQFNEQFFGPGTRLTVL.

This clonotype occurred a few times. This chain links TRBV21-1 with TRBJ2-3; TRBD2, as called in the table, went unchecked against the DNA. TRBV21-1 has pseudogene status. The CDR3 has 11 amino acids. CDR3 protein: CSGVRSDTQYF. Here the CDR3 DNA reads TGTTCGGGAGTTCGGTCAGATACGCAGTATTTT.

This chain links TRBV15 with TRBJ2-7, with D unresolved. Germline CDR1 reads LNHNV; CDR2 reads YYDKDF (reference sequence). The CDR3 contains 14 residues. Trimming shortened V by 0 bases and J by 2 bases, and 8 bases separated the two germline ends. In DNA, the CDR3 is TGTGCCACCAGCAGAGATTCAGGAACCTACGAGCAGTACTTC. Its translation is CATSRDSGTYEQYF.

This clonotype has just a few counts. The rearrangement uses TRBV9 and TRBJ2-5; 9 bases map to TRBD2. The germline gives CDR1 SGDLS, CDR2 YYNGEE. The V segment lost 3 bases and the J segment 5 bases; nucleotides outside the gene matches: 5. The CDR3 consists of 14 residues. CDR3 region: CASSEDLAGETQYF. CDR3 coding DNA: TGTGCCAGCAGCGAGGACCTAGCGGGGGAGACCCAGTACTTC.

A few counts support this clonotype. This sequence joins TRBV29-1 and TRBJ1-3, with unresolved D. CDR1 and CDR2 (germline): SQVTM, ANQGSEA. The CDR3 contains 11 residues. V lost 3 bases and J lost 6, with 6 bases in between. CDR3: CSVDRINTIYF. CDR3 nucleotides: TGCAGCGTTGACAGGATAAACACCATATATTTT. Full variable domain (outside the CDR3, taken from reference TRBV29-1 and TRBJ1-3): SAVISQKPSRDICQRGTSLTIQCQVDSQVTMMFWYRQQPGQSLTLIATANQGSEATYESGFVIDKFPISRPNLTFSTLTVSNMSPEDSSIYLCSVDRINTIYFGEGSWLTVV.

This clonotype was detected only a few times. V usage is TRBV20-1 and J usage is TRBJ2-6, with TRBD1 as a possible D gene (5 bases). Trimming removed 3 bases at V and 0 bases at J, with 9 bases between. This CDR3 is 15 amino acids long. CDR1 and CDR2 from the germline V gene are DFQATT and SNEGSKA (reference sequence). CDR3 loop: CSARQGSSGANVLTF. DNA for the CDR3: TGCAGTGCTAGGCAGGGCAGCTCTGGGGCCAACGTCCTGACTTTC.

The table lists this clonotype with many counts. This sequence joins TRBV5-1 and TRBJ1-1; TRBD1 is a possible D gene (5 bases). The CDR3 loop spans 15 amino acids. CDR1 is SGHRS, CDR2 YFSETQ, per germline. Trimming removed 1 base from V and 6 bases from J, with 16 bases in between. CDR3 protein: CASSLRQGRDSEAFF. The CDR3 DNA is TGCGCCAGCAGCTTGAGGCAGGGAAGAGATTCTGAAGCTTTCTTT.

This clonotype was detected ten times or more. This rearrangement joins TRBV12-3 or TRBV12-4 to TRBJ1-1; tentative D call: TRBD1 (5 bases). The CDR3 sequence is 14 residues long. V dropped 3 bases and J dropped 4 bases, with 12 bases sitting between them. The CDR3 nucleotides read TGTGCCAGCAGTTTCCAGGGCGGTGTCACTGAAGCTTTCTTT. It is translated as CASSFQGGVTEAFF.

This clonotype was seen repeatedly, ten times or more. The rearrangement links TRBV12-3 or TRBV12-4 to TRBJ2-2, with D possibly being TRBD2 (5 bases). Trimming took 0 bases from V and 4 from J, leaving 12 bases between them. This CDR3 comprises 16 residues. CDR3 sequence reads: CASSLASETFTGELFF. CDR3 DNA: TGTGCCAGCAGTTTAGCTAGCGAAACGTTCACCGGGGAGCTGTTTTTT.

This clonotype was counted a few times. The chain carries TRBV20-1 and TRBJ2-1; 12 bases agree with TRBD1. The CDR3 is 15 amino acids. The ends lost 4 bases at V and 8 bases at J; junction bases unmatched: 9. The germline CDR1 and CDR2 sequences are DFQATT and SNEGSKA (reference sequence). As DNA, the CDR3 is TGCAGTGCTACCTGGGACAGGGGGCTTCGGGATGAGCAGTTCTTC. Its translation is CSATWDRGLRDEQFF.

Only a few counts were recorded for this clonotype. The CDR3 reads CSARILESTDTQYF. The CDR3 region has the DNA TGCAGTGCTAGGATACTGGAAAGCACAGATACGCAGTATTTT. The V call is TRBV20-1, the J call TRBJ2-3; no clear D gene. The CDR3 is 14 residues long. The V gene's germline CDR1 is DFQATT and CDR2 SNEGSKA (reference sequence). Trimming stripped 3 bases from V and 0 bases from J, with 10 bases between.

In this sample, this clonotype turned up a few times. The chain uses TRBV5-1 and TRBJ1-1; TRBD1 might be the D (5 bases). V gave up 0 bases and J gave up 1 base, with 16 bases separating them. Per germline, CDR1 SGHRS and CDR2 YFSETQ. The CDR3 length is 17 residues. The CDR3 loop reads CASSLGRAGNRNTEAFF. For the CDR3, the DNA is TGCGCCAGCAGCTTGGGCCGTGCAGGGAATCGGAACACTGAAGCTTTCTTT.

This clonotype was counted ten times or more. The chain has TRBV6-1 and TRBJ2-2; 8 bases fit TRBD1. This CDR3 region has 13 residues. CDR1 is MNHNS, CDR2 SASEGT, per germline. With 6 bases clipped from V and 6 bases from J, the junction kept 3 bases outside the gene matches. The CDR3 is CASRIQGAGELFF. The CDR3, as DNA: TGTGCCAGCAGGATACAGGGGGCCGGGGAGCTGTTTTTT.

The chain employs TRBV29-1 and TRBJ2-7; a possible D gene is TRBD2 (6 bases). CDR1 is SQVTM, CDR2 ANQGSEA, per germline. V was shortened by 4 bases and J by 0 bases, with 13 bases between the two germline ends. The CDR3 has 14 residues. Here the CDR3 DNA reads TGCAGCGTTGGTGGCGGGGAGAGCTCCTACGAGCAGTACTTC. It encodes CSVGGGESSYEQYF.

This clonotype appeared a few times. DNA of the CDR3: TGTGCCAGCAGCCCTTGGACAGGGCAGGGCACCGGGGAGCTGTTTTTT. Amino acids: CASSPWTGQGTGELFF. The rearrangement joins TRBV7-8 to TRBJ2-2; 8 nucleotides line up with TRBD1. Per the germline V gene, CDR1 is SGHVS and CDR2 is FQNEAQ. Trimming removed 5 bases from V and 4 bases from J; junction bases left unmatched: 9. The CDR3 runs to 16 residues.

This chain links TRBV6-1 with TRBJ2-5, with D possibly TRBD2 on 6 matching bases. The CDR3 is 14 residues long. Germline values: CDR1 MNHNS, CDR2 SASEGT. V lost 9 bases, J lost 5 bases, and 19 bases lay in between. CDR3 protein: CARVTRLVLETQYF. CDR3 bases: TGTGCCAGGGTGACCCGACTAGTTTTGGAGACCCAGTACTTC.

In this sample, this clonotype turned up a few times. CDR3 bases: TGTGCCAGCAGTTACTCCCCCCTAGCGGGGCGCACAGATACGCAGTATTTT. This encodes CASSYSPLAGRTDTQYF. This chain connects TRBV6-5 to TRBJ2-3; TRBD2 matches at 9 bases. The V segment lost 0 bases and the J segment 1 base; nucleotides outside the gene matches: 5. CDR3 size: 17 residues. Germline assignment: CDR1 MNHEY and CDR2 SVGAGI.

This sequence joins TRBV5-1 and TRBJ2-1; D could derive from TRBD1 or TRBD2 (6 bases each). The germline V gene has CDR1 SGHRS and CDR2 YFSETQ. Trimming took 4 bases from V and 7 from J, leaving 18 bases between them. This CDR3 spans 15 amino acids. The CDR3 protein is CASSPGGLARNEQFF. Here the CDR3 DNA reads TGCGCCAGCAGCCCTGGGGGGCTAGCGCGGAATGAGCAGTTCTTC.

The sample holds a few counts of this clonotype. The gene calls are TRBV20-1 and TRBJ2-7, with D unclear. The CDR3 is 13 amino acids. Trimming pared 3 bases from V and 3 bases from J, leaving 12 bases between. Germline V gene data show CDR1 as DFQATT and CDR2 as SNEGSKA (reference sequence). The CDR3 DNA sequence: TGCAGTGCTAGTTCGCTAGATGGCTACGAGCAGTACTTC. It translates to CSASSLDGYEQYF.

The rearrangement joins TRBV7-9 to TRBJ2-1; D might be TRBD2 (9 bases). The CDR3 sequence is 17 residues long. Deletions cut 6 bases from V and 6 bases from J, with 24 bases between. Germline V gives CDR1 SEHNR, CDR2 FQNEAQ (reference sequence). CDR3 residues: CASRRQGWREGSNEQFF. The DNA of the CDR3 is TGTGCCAGCAGACGACAGGGGTGGCGGGAGGGTTCCAATGAGCAGTTCTTC.

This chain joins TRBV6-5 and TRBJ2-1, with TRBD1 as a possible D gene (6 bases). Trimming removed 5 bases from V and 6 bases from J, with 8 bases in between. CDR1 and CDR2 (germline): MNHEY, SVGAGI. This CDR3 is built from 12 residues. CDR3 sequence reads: CASSQQGNEQFF. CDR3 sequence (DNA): TGTGCCAGCAGTCAACAGGGCAATGAGCAGTTCTTC.

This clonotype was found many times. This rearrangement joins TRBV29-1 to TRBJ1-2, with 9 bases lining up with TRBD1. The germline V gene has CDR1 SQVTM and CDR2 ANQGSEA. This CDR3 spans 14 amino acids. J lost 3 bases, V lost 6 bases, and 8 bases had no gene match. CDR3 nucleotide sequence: TGCAGCGTGATCGGACAGGGGAAATACTATGGCTACACCTTC. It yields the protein CSVIGQGKYYGYTF.

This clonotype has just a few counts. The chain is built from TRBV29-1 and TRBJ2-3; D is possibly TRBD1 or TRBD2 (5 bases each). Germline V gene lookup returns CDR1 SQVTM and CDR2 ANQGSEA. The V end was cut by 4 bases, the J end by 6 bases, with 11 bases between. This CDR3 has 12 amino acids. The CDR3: CSVVRGEDTQYF. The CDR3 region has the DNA TGCAGCGTTGTTCGAGGGGAGGATACGCAGTATTTT.

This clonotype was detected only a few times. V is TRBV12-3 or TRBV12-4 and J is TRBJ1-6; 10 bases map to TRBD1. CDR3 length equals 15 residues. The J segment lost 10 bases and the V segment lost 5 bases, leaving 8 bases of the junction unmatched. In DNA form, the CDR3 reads TGTGCCAGCAGTCGGAGGGACAGGGGCAAATCACCCCTCCACTTT. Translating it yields CASSRRDRGKSPLHF.